A selection of T cell receptor beta chains follows, all from one sample in a study of breast tumors, draining lymph nodes, adjacent tissues. From the multiplex PCR reads, TCRdb called clonotypes with MiXCR, one entry per CDR3 protein. Of around 250,000 distinct CDR3 sequences listed, less than 35% are singletons. Specimen: axillary lymph node tissue. These receptors were collected from a female donor with breast cancer. Some clones in this sample may be carry-over from other donors' samples. The CDR3 runs from the conserved cysteine through the conserved F or W. Fields, in order: D gene, J gene, V gene, clone size, CDR3 DNA, CDR3 protein. D genes are given only for firm matches. Clone size is given for some rows only: seen once, a few or many times, or a class if the clone is expanded.

>-|TRBJ2-5|TRBV25-1|many
TGTGCCAGCAGTGAATATAGAGTTACTGGGACCCAGTACTTC
CASSEYRVTGTQYF
>-|TRBJ2-5|TRBV5-6|many
TGTGCCAGCAGCTTGTCCGGTAGCGGAACACAAGAGACCCAGTACTTC
CASSLSGSGTQETQYF
>-|TRBJ2-3|TRBV7-2|many
TGTGCCAGCAGCCCCCCCGGGACAGATACGCAGTATTTT
CASSPPGTDTQYF
>TRBD2|TRBJ2-3|TRBV20-1|-
TGCAGTGCAGCCCCTAGCGGGAGAAGCACAGATACGCAGTATTTT
CSAAPSGRSTDTQYF
>TRBD2|TRBJ2-7|TRBV3-1|few
TGTGCCAGCAGCCAAGATAGTAGCGGGAGATTCTACGAGCAGTACTTC
CASSQDSSGRFYEQYF
>TRBD2|TRBJ2-7|TRBV29-1|-
TGCAGCGCCGCGGTGGTAGCGGGAGACGGATCCTACGAGCAGTACTTC
CSAAVVAGDGSYEQYF
>TRBD1|TRBJ1-4|TRBV10-2|many
TGCGCCAGCAGTGATCAAGGGGGCGCCCAGGGTGAAAAACTGTTTTTT
CASSDQGGAQGEKLFF
>-|TRBJ2-1|TRBV10-1|few
TGCGCCAGCAGTAGGTCGGTAGGGTACAATGAGCAGTTCTTC
CASSRSVGYNEQFF
>-|TRBJ2-1|TRBV5-6|few
TGTGCCAGCAGCTTCAGCGGGGACAGGTACAATGAGCAGTTCTTC
CASSFSGDRYNEQFF
>-|TRBJ2-2|TRBV27|-
TGTGCCAGCAGCCGCCGACAGGGCGGGACCTACACCGGGGAGCTGTTTTTT
CASSRRQGGTYTGELFF